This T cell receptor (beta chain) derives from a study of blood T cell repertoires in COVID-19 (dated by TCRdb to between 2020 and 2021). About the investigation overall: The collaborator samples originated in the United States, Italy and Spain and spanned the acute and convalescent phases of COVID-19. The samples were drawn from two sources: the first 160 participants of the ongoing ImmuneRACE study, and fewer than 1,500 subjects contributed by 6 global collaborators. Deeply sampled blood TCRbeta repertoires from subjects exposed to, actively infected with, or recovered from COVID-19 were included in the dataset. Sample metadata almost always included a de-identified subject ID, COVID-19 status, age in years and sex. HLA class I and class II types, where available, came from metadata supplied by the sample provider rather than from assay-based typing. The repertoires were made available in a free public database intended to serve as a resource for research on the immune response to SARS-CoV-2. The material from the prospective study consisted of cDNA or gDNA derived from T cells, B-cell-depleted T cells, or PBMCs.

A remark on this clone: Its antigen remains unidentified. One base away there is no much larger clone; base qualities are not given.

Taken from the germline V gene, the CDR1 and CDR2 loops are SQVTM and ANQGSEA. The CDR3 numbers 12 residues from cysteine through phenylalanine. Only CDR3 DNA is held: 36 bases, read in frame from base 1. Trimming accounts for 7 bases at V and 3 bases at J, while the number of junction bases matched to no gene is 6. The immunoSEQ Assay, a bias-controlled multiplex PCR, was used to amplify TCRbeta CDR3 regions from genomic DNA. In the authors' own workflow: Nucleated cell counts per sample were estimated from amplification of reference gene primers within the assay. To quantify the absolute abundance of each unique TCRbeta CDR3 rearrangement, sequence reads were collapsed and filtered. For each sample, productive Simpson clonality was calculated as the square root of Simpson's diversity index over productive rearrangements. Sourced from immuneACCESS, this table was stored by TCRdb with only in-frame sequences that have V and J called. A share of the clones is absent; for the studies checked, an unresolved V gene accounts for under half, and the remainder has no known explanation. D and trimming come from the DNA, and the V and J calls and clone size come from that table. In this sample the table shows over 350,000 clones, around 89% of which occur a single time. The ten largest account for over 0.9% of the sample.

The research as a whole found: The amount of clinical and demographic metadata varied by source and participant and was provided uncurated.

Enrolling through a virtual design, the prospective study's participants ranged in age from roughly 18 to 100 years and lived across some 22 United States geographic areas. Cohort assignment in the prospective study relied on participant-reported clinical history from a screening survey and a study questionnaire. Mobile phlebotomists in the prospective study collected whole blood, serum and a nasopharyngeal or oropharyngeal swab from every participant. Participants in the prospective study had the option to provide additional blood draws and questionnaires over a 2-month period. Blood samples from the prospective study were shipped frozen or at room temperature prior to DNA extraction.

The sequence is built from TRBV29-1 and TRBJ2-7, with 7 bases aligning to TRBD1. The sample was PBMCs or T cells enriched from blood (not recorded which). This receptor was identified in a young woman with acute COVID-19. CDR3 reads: CSARTGHYEQYF. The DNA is TGCAGCGCCAGGACAGGCCACTACGAGCAGTACTTC.